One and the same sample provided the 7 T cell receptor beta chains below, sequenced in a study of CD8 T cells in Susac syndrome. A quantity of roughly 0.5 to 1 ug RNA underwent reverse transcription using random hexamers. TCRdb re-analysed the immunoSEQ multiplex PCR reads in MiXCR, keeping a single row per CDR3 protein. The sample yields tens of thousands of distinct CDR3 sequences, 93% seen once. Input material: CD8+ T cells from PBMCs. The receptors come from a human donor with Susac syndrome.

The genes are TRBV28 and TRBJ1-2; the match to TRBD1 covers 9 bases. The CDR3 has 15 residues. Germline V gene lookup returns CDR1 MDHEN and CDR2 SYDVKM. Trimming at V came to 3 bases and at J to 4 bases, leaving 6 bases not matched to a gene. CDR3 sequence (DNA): TGTGCCAGCAGTTTTCCGGGACAGGGTGTCTATGGCTACACCTTC. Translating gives CASSFPGQGVYGYTF.

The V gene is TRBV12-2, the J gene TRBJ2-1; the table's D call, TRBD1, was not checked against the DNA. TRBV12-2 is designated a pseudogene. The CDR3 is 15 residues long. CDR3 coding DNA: TGTGCAAGTCGCTTAGGGGTTGGGCGCCACAATGAGCAGTTCTTC. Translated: CASRLGVGRHNEQFF.

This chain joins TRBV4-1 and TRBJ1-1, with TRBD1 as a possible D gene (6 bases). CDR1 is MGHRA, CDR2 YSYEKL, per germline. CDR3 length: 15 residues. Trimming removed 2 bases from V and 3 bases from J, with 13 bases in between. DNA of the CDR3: TGCGCCAGCAGCCAACCGACAGGCGGGGACACTGAAGCTTTCTTT. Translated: CASSQPTGGDTEAFF.

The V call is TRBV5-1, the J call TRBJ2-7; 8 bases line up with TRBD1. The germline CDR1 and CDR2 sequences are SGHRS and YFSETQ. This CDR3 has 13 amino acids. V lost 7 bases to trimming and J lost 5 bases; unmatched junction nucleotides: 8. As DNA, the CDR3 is TGCGCCAGCGAGTATCAGGGGGCGAACGAGCAGTACTTC. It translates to CASEYQGANEQYF.

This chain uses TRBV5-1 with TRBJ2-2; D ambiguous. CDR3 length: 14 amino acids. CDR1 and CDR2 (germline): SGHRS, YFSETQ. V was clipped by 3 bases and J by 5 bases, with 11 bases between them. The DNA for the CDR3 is TGCGCCAGCAGCTCGCATTTCAAGACCGGGGAGCTGTTTTTT. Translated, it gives CASSSHFKTGELFF.

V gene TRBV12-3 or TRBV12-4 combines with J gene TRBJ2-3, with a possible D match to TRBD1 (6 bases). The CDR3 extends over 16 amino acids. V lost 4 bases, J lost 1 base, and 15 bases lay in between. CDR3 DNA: TGTGCCAGCAGTTCTTGGGCAGGGGCCCGCACAGATACGCAGTATTTT. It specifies CASSSWAGARTDTQYF.

CDR3 sequence reads: CASSLDRGGQDTQYF. CDR3 coding DNA: TGCGCCAGCAGCTTGGATCGGGGGGGGCAGGATACGCAGTATTTT. This chain uses TRBV5-1 with TRBJ2-3; 8 positions match TRBD2. J was trimmed by 6 bases and V by 0 bases; bases with no gene match: 6. Germline CDR1 is SGHRS and CDR2 is YFSETQ. This CDR3 spans 15 amino acids.